This T cell receptor beta chain stems from a study of T cells in Graves' hyperthyroidism and ophthalmopathy. Across the whole study: The initial diagnosis was the point when peripheral blood was collected, ahead of any treatment.

Using RNA transcripts as the source, TCR beta CDR3 regions were amplified. Carried out on the TCR CDR3, a first-round RT-PCR used the HTBI primer set. Each CDR3 protein is one row after TCRdb ran MiXCR on the multiplex PCR reads. The profile shows hundreds of thousands of distinct CDR3 sequences, around 21% of them singletons. V dropped 6 bases and J dropped 9 bases, with 21 bases sitting between them. CDR3 length: 15 residues. From germline, CDR1 is MNHNS and CDR2 SASEGT. Sequencing was done on a sample of blood. The sequence came from a man aged 25-45 years with Graves' ophthalmopathy. The chain is built from TRBV6-1 and TRBJ1-5; D is ambiguous. CDR3 amino acids: CASRAAGSGFSPQHF. In nucleotides, the CDR3 is TGTGCCAGCAGGGCTGCGGGGAGTGGTTTTTCGCCCCAGCATTTT.